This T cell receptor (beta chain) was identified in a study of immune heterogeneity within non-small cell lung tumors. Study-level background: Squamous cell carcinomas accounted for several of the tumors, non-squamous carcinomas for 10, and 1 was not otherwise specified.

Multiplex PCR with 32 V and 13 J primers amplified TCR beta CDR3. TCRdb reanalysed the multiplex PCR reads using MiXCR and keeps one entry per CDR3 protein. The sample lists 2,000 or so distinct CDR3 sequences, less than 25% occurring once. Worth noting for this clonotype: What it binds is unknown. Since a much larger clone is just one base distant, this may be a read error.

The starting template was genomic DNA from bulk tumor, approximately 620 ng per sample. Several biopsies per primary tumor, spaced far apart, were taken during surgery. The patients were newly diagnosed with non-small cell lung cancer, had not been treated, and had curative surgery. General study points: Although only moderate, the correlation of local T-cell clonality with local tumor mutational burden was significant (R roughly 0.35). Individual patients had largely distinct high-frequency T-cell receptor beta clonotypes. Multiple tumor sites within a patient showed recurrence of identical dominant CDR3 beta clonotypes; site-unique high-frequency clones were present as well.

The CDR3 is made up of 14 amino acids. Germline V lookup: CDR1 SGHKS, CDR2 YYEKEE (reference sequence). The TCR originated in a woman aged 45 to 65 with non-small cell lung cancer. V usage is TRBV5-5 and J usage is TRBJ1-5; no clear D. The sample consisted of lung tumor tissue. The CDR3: CASILEVSDQPQHF. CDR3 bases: TGTGCCAGCATCTTGGAGGTCTCTGATCAGCCCCAGCATTTT.